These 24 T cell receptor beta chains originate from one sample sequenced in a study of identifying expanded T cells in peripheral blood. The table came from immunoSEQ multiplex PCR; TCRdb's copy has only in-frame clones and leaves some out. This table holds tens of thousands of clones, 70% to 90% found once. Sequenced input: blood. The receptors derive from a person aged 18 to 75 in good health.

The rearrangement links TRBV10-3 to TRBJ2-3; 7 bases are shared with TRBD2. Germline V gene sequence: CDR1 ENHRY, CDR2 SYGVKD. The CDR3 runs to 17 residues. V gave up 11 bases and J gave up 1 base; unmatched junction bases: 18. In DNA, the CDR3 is TGTGCCTCCGGGTTATCTAGCGGTCTCACTCGCACAGATACGCAGTATTTT. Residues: CASGLSSGLTRTDTQYF.

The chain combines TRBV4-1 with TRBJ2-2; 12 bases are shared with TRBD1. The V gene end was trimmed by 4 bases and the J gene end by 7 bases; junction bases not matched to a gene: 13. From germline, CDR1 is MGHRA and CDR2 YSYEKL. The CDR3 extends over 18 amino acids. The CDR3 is CASSPLTGTGGRDGELFF. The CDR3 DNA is TGCGCCAGCAGCCCCCTGACCGGGACAGGGGGCAGGGACGGGGAGCTGTTTTTT.

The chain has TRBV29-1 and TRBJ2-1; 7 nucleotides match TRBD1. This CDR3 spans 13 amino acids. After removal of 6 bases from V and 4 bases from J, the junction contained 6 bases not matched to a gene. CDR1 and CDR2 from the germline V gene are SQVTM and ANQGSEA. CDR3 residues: CSVEDRRYNEQFF. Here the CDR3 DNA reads TGCAGCGTGGAGGACAGGCGATACAATGAGCAGTTCTTC.

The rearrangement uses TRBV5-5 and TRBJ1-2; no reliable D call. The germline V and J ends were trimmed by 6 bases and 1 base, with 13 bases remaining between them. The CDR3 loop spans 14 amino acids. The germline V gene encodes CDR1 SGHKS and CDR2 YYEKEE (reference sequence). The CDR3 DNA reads TGTGCCAGCACCGTGACAACGGATAACTATGGCTACACCTTC. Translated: CASTVTTDNYGYTF.

CDR3 nucleotide sequence: TGTGCCAGCAGTCCGACTAGTTTTGAGCAGTTCTTC. Encoded protein: CASSPTSFEQFF. The V call is TRBV27, the J call TRBJ2-1; D possibly corresponds to TRBD2 (6 bases). Germline CDR1 reads MNHEY; CDR2 reads SMNVEV (reference sequence). The CDR3 covers 12 residues. V lost 5 bases and J lost 9, with 11 bases in between.

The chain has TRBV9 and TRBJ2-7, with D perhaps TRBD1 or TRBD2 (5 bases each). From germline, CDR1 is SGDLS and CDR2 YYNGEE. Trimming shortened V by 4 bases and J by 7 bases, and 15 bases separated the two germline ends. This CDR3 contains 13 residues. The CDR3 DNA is TGTGCCAGCAGCCCGGGGACCGAGGTTGAGCAGTACTTC. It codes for CASSPGTEVEQYF.

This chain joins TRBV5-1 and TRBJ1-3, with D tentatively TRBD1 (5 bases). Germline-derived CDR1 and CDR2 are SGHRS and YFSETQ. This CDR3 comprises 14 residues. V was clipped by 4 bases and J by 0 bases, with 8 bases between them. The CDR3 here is CASSRGTSGNTIYF. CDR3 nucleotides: TGCGCCAGCAGCCGAGGGACCTCTGGAAACACCATATATTTT. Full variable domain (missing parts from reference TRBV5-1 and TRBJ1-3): KAGVTQTPRYLIKTRGQQVTLSCSPISGHRSVSWYQQTPGQGLQFLFEYFSETQRNKGNFPGRFSGRQFSNSRSEMNVSTLELGDSALYLCASSRGTSGNTIYFGEGSWLTVV.

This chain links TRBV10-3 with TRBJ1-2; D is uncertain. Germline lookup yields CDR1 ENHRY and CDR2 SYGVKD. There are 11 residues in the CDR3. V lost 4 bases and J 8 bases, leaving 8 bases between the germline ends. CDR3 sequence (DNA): TGTGCCATCAGTGTATCTGGAGGCTACACCTTC. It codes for CAISVSGGYTF.

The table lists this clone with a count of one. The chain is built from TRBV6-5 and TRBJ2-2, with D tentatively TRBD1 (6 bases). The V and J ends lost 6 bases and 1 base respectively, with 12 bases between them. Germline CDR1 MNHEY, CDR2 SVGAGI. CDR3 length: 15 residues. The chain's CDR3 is CASRLQGLNTGELFF. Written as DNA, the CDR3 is TGTGCCAGCAGATTACAGGGCTTGAACACCGGGGAGCTGTTTTTT.

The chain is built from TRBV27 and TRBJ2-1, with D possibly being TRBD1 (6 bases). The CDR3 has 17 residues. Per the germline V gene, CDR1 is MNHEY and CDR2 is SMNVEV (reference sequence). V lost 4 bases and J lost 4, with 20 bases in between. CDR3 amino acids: CASSSGQLTGIYNEQFF. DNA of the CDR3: TGTGCCAGCAGTTCCGGACAGCTTACGGGGATTTACAATGAGCAGTTCTTC.

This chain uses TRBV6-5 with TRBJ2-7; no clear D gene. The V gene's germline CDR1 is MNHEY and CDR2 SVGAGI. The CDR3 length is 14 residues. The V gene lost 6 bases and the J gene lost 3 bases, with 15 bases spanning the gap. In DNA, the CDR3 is TGTGCCAGCAGCCCTACACGGCTGGGCTACGAGCAGTACTTC. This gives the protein CASSPTRLGYEQYF.

The CDR3 nucleotides are TGTGCCAGCAGTTACAGGCAGGGGCGAGCAGATACGCAGTATTTT. The encoded protein is CASSYRQGRADTQYF. The chain employs TRBV6-5 and TRBJ2-3, with a weak D call TRBD1 (6 bases). V lost 2 bases to trimming and J lost 4 bases, with 13 bases between them. The CDR3 consists of 15 residues. Germline loops: CDR1 MNHEY, CDR2 SVGAGI.

CDR3 amino acids: CARWVDEKLFF. CDR3 in DNA: TGTGCCAGGTGGGTGGATGAAAAACTGTTTTTT. This chain uses TRBV5-4 with TRBJ1-4; the D is unclear. V was trimmed by 8 bases and J by 6 bases, leaving 8 bases between them. Germline V CDR1 and CDR2: SGHNT, YYREEE (reference sequence). The CDR3 consists of 11 residues.

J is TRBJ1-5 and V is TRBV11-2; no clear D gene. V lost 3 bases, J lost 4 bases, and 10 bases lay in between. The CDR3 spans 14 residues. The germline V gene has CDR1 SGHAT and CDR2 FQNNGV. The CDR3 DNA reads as TGTGCCAGCAGCTTTTCTGGGGTAAATCAGCCCCAGCATTTT. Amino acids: CASSFSGVNQPQHF.

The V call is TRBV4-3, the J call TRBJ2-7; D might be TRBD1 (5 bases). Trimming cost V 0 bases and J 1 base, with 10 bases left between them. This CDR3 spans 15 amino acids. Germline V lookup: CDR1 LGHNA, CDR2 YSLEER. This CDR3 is CASSQDTPGSYEQYF. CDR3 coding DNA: TGCGCCAGCAGCCAAGATACCCCAGGGTCCTACGAGCAGTACTTC.

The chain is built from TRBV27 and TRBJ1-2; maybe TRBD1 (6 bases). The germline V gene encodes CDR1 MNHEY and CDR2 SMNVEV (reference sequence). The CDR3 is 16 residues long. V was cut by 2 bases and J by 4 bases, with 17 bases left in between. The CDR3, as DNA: TGTGCCAGCAGTTTAGGGGGGGGCAGGGTCGCCTATGGCTACACCTTC. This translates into CASSLGGGRVAYGYTF.

The CDR3 nucleotides read TGCGCCAGCAGCTACCTTGGCAACTCCTACAGGGAAACCTACGAGCAGTACTTC. This codes for CASSYLGNSYRETYEQYF. V and J are TRBV5-1 and TRBJ2-7; D is perhaps TRBD1 (6 bases). The CDR3 runs 18 residues. V was trimmed by 3 bases and J by 2 bases, leaving 24 bases between them. The germline gives CDR1 SGHRS, CDR2 YFSETQ.

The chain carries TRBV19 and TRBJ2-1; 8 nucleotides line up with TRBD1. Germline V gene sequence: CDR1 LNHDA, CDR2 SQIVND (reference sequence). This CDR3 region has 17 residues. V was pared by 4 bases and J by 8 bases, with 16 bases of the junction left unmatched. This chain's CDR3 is CASSNGQGAPIADEQFF. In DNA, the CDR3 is TGTGCCAGTAGTAACGGTCAGGGGGCCCCCATAGCGGATGAGCAGTTCTTC.

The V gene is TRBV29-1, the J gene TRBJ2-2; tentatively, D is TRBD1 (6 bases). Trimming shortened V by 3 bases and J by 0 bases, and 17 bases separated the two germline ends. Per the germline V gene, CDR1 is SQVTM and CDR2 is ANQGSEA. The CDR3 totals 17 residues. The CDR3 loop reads CSVEWASGVTNTGELFF. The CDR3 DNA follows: TGCAGCGTTGAGTGGGCCTCAGGGGTCACGAACACCGGGGAGCTGTTTTTT.

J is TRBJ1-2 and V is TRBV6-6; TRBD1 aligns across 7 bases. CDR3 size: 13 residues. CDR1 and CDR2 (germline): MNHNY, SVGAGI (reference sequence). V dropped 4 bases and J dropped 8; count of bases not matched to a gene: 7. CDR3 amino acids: CASSSETGYGYTF. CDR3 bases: TGTGCCAGCAGTTCGGAGACAGGGTACGGCTACACCTTC.

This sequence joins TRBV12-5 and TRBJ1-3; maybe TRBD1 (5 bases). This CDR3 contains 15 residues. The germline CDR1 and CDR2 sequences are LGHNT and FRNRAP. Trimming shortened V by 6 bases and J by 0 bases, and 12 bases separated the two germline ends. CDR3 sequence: CASGRQTFSGNTIYF. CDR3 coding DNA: TGTGCTAGTGGCCGACAGACTTTCTCTGGAAACACCATATATTTT.

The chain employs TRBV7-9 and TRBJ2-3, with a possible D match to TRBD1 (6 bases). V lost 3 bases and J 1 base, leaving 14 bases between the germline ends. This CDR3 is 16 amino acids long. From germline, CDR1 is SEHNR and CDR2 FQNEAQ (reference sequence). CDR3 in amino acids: CASSFLNRAGTDTQYF. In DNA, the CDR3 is TGTGCCAGCAGCTTTCTTAACAGGGCGGGCACAGATACGCAGTATTTT.

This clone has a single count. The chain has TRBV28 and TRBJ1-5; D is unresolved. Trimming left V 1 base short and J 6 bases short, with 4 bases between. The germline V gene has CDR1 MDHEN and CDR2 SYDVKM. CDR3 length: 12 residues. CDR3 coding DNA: TGTGCCAGCAGTTTATCCCCTCAGCCCCAGCATTTT. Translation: CASSLSPQPQHF.

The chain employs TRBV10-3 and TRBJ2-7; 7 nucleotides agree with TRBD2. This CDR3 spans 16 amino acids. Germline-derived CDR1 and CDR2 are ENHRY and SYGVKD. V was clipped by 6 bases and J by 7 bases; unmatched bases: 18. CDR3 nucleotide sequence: TGTGCCATCAGCGCCTTATCTCCGGGGGGATCGGGGGAGCAGTACTTC. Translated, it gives CAISALSPGGSGEQYF.